Here is one TCR beta chain with its context. This specimen belongs to a study of identical twins. Germline CDR1 and CDR2: DFQATT and SNEGSKA (reference sequence). Trimming shortened V by 3 bases and J by 7 bases, and 19 bases separated the two germline ends. This CDR3 has 15 residues. Via MiXCR, TCRdb re-called the 5' RACE reads, giving one row per CDR3 protein. The table includes 690,000 or so distinct CDR3 sequences, around 8.3% detected once. In addition, the sample was reused for a study of yellow fever vaccine responses in identical twins.

The TCR was taken from a woman in her late teens or twenties in good health. What was sequenced was PBMCs. The chain combines TRBV20-1 with TRBJ2-1, with D possibly being TRBD1 (7 bases). The CDR3, as DNA: TGCAGTGCTAGGGCGCGGGACAGAATATCAAATGAGCAGTTCTTC. Its translation: CSARARDRISNEQFF.